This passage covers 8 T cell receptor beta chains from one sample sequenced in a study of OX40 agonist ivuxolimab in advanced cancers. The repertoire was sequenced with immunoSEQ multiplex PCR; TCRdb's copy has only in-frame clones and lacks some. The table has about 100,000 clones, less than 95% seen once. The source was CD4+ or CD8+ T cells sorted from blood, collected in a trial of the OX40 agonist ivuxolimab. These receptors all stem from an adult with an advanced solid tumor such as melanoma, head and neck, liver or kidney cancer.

The chain's CDR3 is CASSWGGAAETQYF. The CDR3 region has the DNA TGTGCCAGCAGCTGGGGAGGAGCCGCGGAGACCCAGTACTTC. The chain is built from TRBV7-2 and TRBJ2-5; perhaps TRBD2 as D (6 bases). Germline V gene sequence: CDR1 SGHTA, CDR2 FQGNSA. V shed 4 bases and J shed 5 bases, with 14 bases lying between them. This CDR3 is built from 14 residues. The entire variable domain, with the rest obtained from reference TRBV7-2 and TRBJ2-5, is as follows: GAGVSQSPSNKVTEKGKDVELRCDPISGHTALYWYRQSLGQGLEFLIYFQGNSAPDKSGLPSDRFSAERTGGSVSTLTIQRTQQEDSAVYLCASSWGGAAETQYFGPGTRLLVL.

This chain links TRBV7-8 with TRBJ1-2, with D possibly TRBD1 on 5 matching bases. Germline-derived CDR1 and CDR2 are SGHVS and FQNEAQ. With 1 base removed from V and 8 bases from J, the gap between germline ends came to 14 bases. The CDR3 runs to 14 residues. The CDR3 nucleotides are TGTGCCAGCAGCTTAGACTCAGGGATCGGCGGCTACACCTTC. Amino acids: CASSLDSGIGGYTF.

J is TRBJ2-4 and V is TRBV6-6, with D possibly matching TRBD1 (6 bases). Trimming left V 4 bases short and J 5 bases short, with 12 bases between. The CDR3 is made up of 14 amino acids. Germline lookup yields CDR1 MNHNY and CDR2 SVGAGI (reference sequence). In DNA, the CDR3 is TGTGCCAGCAGTTCCTTCTCAGGGGAAAACATTCAGTACTTC. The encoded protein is CASSSFSGENIQYF.

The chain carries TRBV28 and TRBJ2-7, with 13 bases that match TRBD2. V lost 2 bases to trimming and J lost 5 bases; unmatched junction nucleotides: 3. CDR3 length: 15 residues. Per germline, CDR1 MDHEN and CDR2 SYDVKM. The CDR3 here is CASSLRTSGRDEQYF. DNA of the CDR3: TGTGCCAGCAGTTTAAGGACTAGCGGGAGAGACGAGCAGTACTTC.

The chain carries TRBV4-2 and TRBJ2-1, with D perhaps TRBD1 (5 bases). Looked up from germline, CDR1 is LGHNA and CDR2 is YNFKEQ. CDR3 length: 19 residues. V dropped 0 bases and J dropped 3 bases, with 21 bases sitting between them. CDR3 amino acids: CASSQDLAGFYADYNEQFF. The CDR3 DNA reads TGTGCCAGCAGCCAAGATCTGGCAGGGTTTTACGCCGACTACAATGAGCAGTTCTTC.

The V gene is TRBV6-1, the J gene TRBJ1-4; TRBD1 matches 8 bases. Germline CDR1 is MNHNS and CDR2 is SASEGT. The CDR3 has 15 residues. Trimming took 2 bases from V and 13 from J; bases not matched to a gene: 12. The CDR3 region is CASSESQTGVDVLFF. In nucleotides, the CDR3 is TGTGCCAGCAGTGAAAGCCAGACAGGGGTAGATGTACTGTTTTTT.

For the CDR3, the DNA is TGTGCCAGCAGCGTAGGGGGGAACTCCTACGAGCAGTACTTC. Its protein is CASSVGGNSYEQYF. This chain uses TRBV9 with TRBJ2-7; the D call may be TRBD1 or TRBD2 (5 bases each). The germline V and J ends were trimmed by 0 bases and 0 bases, with 7 bases remaining between them. The CDR3 runs 14 residues. CDR1 and CDR2 from the germline V gene are SGDLS and YYNGEE.

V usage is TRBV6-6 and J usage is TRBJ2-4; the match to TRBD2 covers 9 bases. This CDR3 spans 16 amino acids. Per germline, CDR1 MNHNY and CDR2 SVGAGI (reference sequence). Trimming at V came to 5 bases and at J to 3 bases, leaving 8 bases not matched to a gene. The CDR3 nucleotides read TGTGCCAGCAGTCTCGGTAGCGGGAGAGGCAAAAACATTCAGTACTTC. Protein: CASSLGSGRGKNIQYF.